These T cell receptor beta chains were read from a single sample in a study of T cells in Graves' hyperthyroidism and ophthalmopathy. Using its own MiXCR run on the multiplex PCR reads, TCRdb lists one record per CDR3 protein. The sample yields about 600,000 distinct CDR3 sequences, 16% seen once. The sample was blood. The receptors here all came from a woman in her thirties or forties with Graves' ophthalmopathy. Both conserved end residues are part of each CDR3. The order of the fields is V gene, D gene, clone size, J gene, CDR3 DNA, CDR3 protein. A D gene is named only where the DNA matches it firmly. Size tells how often a clone was seen (once, few, many) or the class of an expanded clone, and some rows leave it out.

TRBV28	NA	many	TRBJ2-4	TGTGCCAGCACCACCTCGGACTGGGCCATTCAGTACTTC	CASTTSDWAIQYF
TRBV6-1	NA	many	TRBJ2-3	TGTGCCAGCAGCCAGGGTTGGGATACGCAGTATTTT	CASSQGWDTQYF
TRBV24-1	NA	few	TRBJ2-3	TGTGCCACCTCTGACAGCCTTAGGGCAGATACGCAGTATTTT	CATSDSLRADTQYF
TRBV6-5	TRBD1	NA	TRBJ2-1	TGTGCCAGCAGTTCCCCGACAGGGCGCTCCTACAATGAGCAGCTCTTC	CASSSPTGRSYNEQLF
TRBV5-1	NA	NA	TRBJ1-1	TGCGCCAGCAGCTTGGGGTATTCCACTGAAGCTTTCTTT	CASSLGYSTEAFF
TRBV2	TRBD1	many	TRBJ1-2	TGTGCCAGCAATGTCGCAGGGGGCGTCGGATATGGCTACACCTTC	CASNVAGGVGYGYTF
TRBV2	TRBD2	many	TRBJ2-7	TGTGCCAGCAAATTGACTAGCGGGAGTAACTACGAGCAGTACTTC	CASKLTSGSNYEQYF
TRBV19	NA	NA	TRBJ1-1	TGTGCCAGTAGTATGGGGGCGTCGCGGACTGAAGCTTTCTTT	CASSMGASRTEAFF
TRBV20-1	NA	many	TRBJ2-7	TGCAGTGCTAGAGATTCCGACGGCTCCTACGAGCAGTACTTC	CSARDSDGSYEQYF
TRBV25-1	NA	few	TRBJ2-5	TGTGCCAGCCCCAAGGGGTCAGGCCCCTACCAAGAGACCCAGTACTTC	CASPKGSGPYQETQYF
TRBV5-5	NA	NA	TRBJ2-7	TGTGCCAGCAGCTTGTTGTGGGGGGCAGATGCTCCCTACGAGCAGTACTTC	CASSLLWGADAPYEQYF
TRBV2	NA	many	TRBJ2-7	TGTGCCAGCAGACAGTACCTCACCTACGAGCAGTACTTC	CASRQYLTYEQYF
TRBV6-5	TRBD1	few	TRBJ1-6	TGTGCCAGCAGTTCCACGGACAGGGGATCACCCCTCCACTTT	CASSSTDRGSPLHF
TRBV27	NA	many	TRBJ2-7	TGTGCCAGCAGGATTAGGACTAATGACTACGAGCAGTACTTC	CASRIRTNDYEQYF
TRBV29-1	NA	many	TRBJ2-7	TGCAGCGTTGAAGACGGTCGTGGGGAGCAGTACTTC	CSVEDGRGEQYF
TRBV9	NA	many	TRBJ1-2	TGTGCCAGCAGCGTAGACGACAGCCTTAACTATGGCTACACCTTC	CASSVDDSLNYGYTF
TRBV20-1	TRBD2	many	TRBJ2-7	TGCAGTGCTAGACGACCTCTTTTAGGGACTAGCGGAAGGACGCAAGCTTACGAGCAGTACTTC	CSARRPLLGTSGRTQAYEQYF
TRBV2	NA	few	TRBJ2-4	TGTGCCAGCAGTGAGGGGGGTGTTGGGGACAAAAACATTCAGTACTTC	CASSEGGVGDKNIQYF
TRBV7-2	NA	NA	TRBJ2-1	TGTGCCAGCAGCTTAGGTTACGCAGGGGATCGCAATGAGCAGTTCTTC	CASSLGYAGDRNEQFF
TRBV6-1	TRBD2	NA	TRBJ2-3	TGTGCCAGCAGTGAAGCGCTTCTGGCTAGCGGGGCGTATACGCAGTATTTT	CASSEALLASGAYTQYF
TRBV19	NA	few	TRBJ2-1	TGTGCCAGTAGTACCATCCAGGGGAACGAGCAGTTCTTC	CASSTIQGNEQFF
TRBV6-1	NA	many	TRBJ2-7	TGTGCCAGCAGTGATGGGGTTAATACCTTTAACGAGCAGTACTTC	CASSDGVNTFNEQYF
TRBV28	NA	NA	TRBJ2-4	TGTGCCAGCAACACTCTTGGGGTTGGGGACATTCAGTACTTC	CASNTLGVGDIQYF
TRBV28	NA	many	TRBJ2-7	TGTGCCAGCAGCCAATCCTCGGTCTACGAGCAGTACTTC	CASSQSSVYEQYF
TRBV4-1	TRBD2	NA	TRBJ2-2	TGCGCCAGCAGCCAAGATAAGACCAGCGGGAGTTTCGTAAACACCGGGGAGCTGTTTTTT	CASSQDKTSGSFVNTGELFF
TRBV6-5	NA	many	TRBJ1-2	TGTGCCAGCAGTTACTCGACACCGAGCCGGGAATTCTATGGCTACACCTTC	CASSYSTPSREFYGYTF
TRBV28	NA	many	TRBJ2-2	TGTGCCAGCAGTTCGCAGGGCCTGAACACCGGGGAGCTGTTTTTT	CASSSQGLNTGELFF
TRBV18	NA	few	TRBJ1-4	TGTGCCAGCTCACTGCACGGGAGGTCAACTAATGAAAAACTGTTTTTT	CASSLHGRSTNEKLFF
TRBV20-1	TRBD2	many	TRBJ2-1	TGCAGTGCTAGAGTTGGGGGGGGTCCCTACAATGAGCAGTTCTTC	CSARVGGGPYNEQFF
TRBV6-1	TRBD2	NA	TRBJ2-1	TGTGCCAGCAGTCAACCGGGACTAGCGGGAGTTGGTGAGCAGTTCTTC	CASSQPGLAGVGEQFF